What follows are 13 T cell receptor beta chains derived from one specimen sequenced in a study of blood T cell repertoires in COVID-19. Some clones are missing from TCRdb's copy, which holds only in-frame ones; the method was immunoSEQ multiplex PCR. This sample has 9,000 to 15,000 clones, with approximately 89% found just once. Source material: peripheral blood. All receptors derive from a human donor in a cohort sampled during active COVID-19.

In regard to this clone: Other nucleotide sequences in the sample specify the same CDR3. This rearrangement joins TRBV27 to TRBJ2-7; weak D call: TRBD1 (6 bases). CDR3 length equals 14 residues. The germline gives CDR1 MNHEY, CDR2 SMNVEV (reference sequence). V shed 5 bases and J shed 0 bases, with 11 bases lying between them. CDR3 protein: CASSLRDTSYEQYF. CDR3 nucleotides: TGTGCCAGCAGTCTCCGGGACACCTCCTACGAGCAGTACTTC.

In this sample, this clone turned up a few times. The chain recombines TRBV2 with TRBJ2-7; 11 bases agree with TRBD2. Germline CDR1 is SNHLY and CDR2 is FYNNEI. The CDR3 spans 15 residues. V was pared by 6 bases and J by 5 bases, with 9 bases of the junction left unmatched. The CDR3 DNA sequence: TGTGCCAGCAGCGCCCTAGCGGGAGGTACCCACGAGCAGTACTTC. Its translation is CASSALAGGTHEQYF. Combining the CDR3 with reference TRBV2 and TRBJ2-7 gives the whole variable domain EPEVTQTPSHQVTQMGQEVILRCVPISNHLYFYWYRQILGQKVEFLVSFYNNEISEKSEIFDDQFSVERPDGSNFTLKIRSTKLEDSAMYFCASSALAGGTHEQYFGPGTRLTVT.

This clone was detected only once. The chain is built from TRBV28 and TRBJ2-2; maybe TRBD1 (6 bases). Germline values: CDR1 MDHEN, CDR2 SYDVKM. The CDR3 totals 16 residues. V was cut by 5 bases and J by 3 bases, with 16 bases left in between. CDR3 sequence (DNA): TGTGCCAGCAGTCAGTACAGGGTGGGAGACACCGGGGAGCTGTTTTTT. It specifies CASSQYRVGDTGELFF. The full variable domain, completed using reference TRBV28 and TRBJ2-2, is DVKVTQSSRYLVKRTGEKVFLECVQDMDHENMFWYRQDPGLGLRLIYFSYDVKMKEKGDIPEGYSVSREKKERFSLILESASTNQTSMYLCASSQYRVGDTGELFFGEGSRLTVL.

The chain recombines TRBV5-8 with TRBJ2-2; D is perhaps TRBD1 (6 bases). Germline CDR1 is SGHTS and CDR2 is YDEGEE. V was trimmed by 3 bases and J by 1 base, leaving 25 bases between them. This CDR3 is built from 20 residues. The CDR3 region has the DNA TGTGCCAGCAGCTCAACCCCCCTACTATCGACAGGCTGGAACACCGGGGAGCTGTTTTTT. It specifies CASSSTPLLSTGWNTGELFF.

The chain links TRBV6-4 to TRBJ2-1, with TRBD2 as a possible D gene (6 bases). CDR1 is MRHNA, CDR2 SNTAGT, per germline. The CDR3 is made up of 15 amino acids. Trimming took off 0 bases at V and 7 bases at J, with 13 bases between the two ends. The CDR3 loop reads CASSDSGTSKNEQFF. The CDR3 DNA follows: TGTGCCAGCAGTGACTCCGGGACTTCGAAGAATGAGCAGTTCTTC.

This chain links TRBV4-2 with TRBJ2-1; 8 bases map to TRBD2. The CDR3 covers 17 residues. CDR1 and CDR2 from the germline V gene are LGHNA and YNFKEQ. V lost 4 bases and J lost 7; bases outside the gene matches: 15. CDR3 in amino acids: CASSRRLSGGMGNEQFF. In nucleotides, the CDR3 is TGTGCCAGCAGCCGGAGGCTAAGCGGGGGAATGGGGAATGAGCAGTTCTTC.

The chain links TRBV3-1 (or the pseudogene TRBV3-2) to TRBJ2-3; 9 bases agree with TRBD1. J gave up 6 bases and V 6 bases, and 10 bases lay outside the gene matches. CDR3 length: 15 residues. CDR1 and CDR2 (germline): LGHDT, YNNKEL (reference sequence). The CDR3 is CASRARDRVIDTQYF. For the CDR3, the DNA is TGTGCCAGCAGGGCCAGGGACAGGGTCATCGATACGCAGTATTTT.

This clone appeared a single time. V gene TRBV5-1 combines with J gene TRBJ1-1, with 9 bases that match TRBD1. CDR1 SGHRS and CDR2 YFSETQ come from the germline V gene. With V trimmed by 2 bases and J by 1 base, 6 bases remained unmatched. The CDR3 runs to 16 residues. CDR3 in DNA: TGCGCCAGCAGCTTAATTACGACAGGGGGGAACACTGAAGCTTTCTTT. The encoded protein is CASSLITTGGNTEAFF.

This rearrangement joins TRBV28 to TRBJ2-1; 8 bases fit TRBD1. Trimming removed 4 bases from V and 7 bases from J; junction bases left unmatched: 6. The V gene's germline CDR1 is MDHEN and CDR2 SYDVKM. The CDR3 extends over 14 amino acids. CDR3 DNA sequence: TGTGCCAGCAGTTCACGGACAGGGCGGAATGAGCAGTTCTTC. It specifies CASSSRTGRNEQFF. Full variable domain (remainder filled in from reference TRBV28 and TRBJ2-1): DVKVTQSSRYLVKRTGEKVFLECVQDMDHENMFWYRQDPGLGLRLIYFSYDVKMKEKGDIPEGYSVSREKKERFSLILESASTNQTSMYLCASSSRTGRNEQFFGPGTRLTVL.

The rearrangement uses TRBV2 and TRBJ1-1; D unclear. The germline V gene has CDR1 SNHLY and CDR2 FYNNEI. The length of the CDR3 is 12 residues. The ends were cut back, 3 bases at V and 3 bases at J, with 5 bases in the middle. DNA of the CDR3: TGTGCCAGCAGTGAGGGCGACACTGAAGCTTTCTTT. Translating gives CASSEGDTEAFF.

The V and J genes are TRBV7-9 and TRBJ2-7; D might be TRBD2 (6 bases). This CDR3 is built from 12 residues. Trimming left V 8 bases short and J 3 bases short, with 11 bases between. Germline V gene lookup returns CDR1 SEHNR and CDR2 FQNEAQ (reference sequence). CDR3 amino acids: CASGRGIYEQYF. CDR3 bases: TGTGCCAGCGGCCGGGGGATCTACGAGCAGTACTTC.

The rearrangement joins TRBV6-5 to TRBJ1-1; no clear D. The CDR3 has 14 amino acids. The germline gives CDR1 MNHEY, CDR2 SVGAGI. The ends were cut back, 6 bases at V and 2 bases at J, with 13 bases in the middle. CDR3 in amino acids: CASRHGRGNTEAFF. The CDR3 nucleotides are TGTGCCAGCAGACATGGACGGGGAAACACTGAAGCTTTCTTT.

The chain links TRBV29-1 to TRBJ2-1, with TRBD1 identical over 7 bases. The CDR3 spans 12 residues. Trimming cost V 8 bases and J 12 bases; bases outside gene matches: 13. Looked up from germline, CDR1 is SQVTM and CDR2 is ANQGSEA. CDR3: CSLTQGDLLQFF. DNA for the CDR3: TGCAGCTTGACTCAGGGGGATCTTTTGCAGTTCTTC.